This TCR beta chain was identified during a study of blood T cell repertoires in COVID-19 (dated by TCRdb to 2019 to 2021). Study-level background: Collaborator samples came from the United States, Italy and Spain and covered acute and convalescent phases of COVID-19. The sample metadata nearly always contained a de-identified subject ID, COVID-19 status, age in years and sex. Where available, HLA class I and class II types were taken from metadata supplied by the sample provider and were not determined by assay-based typing. A freely available public database, intended as a resource for researchers studying the immune response to SARS-CoV-2, is where the repertoires were released. Subjects who had been exposed to COVID-19, were actively infected with it, or had recovered from it provided the deeply sampled blood TCRbeta repertoires that made up the dataset. Samples came from the ongoing ImmuneRACE study (first 160 participants) plus 1,254 subjects from 6 global collaborators. The prospective study material was composed of cDNA or gDNA derived from T cells, B-cell-depleted T cells, or PBMCs. Results and caveats for the whole study, not just this receptor: How much clinical and demographic metadata was included differed by source and by participant, and the metadata was provided uncurated.

Regarding this clone: Its antigen is currently not known. Base-call qualities are not available, and no considerably larger clone is one nucleotide away.

From the germline V gene, CDR1 is SGHNT and CDR2 is YENEEA. The germline V and J ends show losses of 8 bases and 5 bases respectively, and no gene match explains 6 bases of the junction. The CDR3 has 13 amino acids, counting the end cysteine and phenylalanine. Of all the DNA, just the CDR3 is kept, 39 bases in frame from base 1. Collaborating institutions collected whole blood in K2EDTA tubes following their own protocols. Collaborator samples were shipped for TCRbeta analysis as frozen whole blood, isolated PBMCs, or DNA extracted from either sample type. The immunoSEQ Assay, a bias-controlled multiplex PCR, was used to amplify TCRbeta CDR3 regions from genomic DNA. In the source study's methods: The number of nucleated cells in each sample was estimated by amplification of reference gene primers within the assay. To quantify the absolute abundance of each unique TCRbeta CDR3 rearrangement, sequence reads were collapsed and filtered. For each sample, productive Simpson clonality was calculated as the square root of Simpson's diversity index across productive rearrangements. TCRdb holds this immuneACCESS table with in-frame rearrangements only. Some clones are missing; in checked studies, unresolved V genes explain under half, and the rest has no known cause. V and J calls and clone size come straight from that table; D and trimming were deduced from the DNA. Present in this sample are nearly 95,000 clones, 85% to 90% of which were seen just once. The ten largest account for approximately 1.5% of the sample.

This sequence uses TRBV11-3 and TRBJ2-7; TRBD1 fits 10 bases in the junction. The sample consisted of peripheral blood. This clonotype originated in a human donor with active COVID-19. The donor label of this sample is uncertain. The encoded CDR3 is CASEGQGSHEQYF. The DNA reads as follows: TGTGCCAGCGAGGGACAGGGGTCCCACGAGCAGTACTTC.